Presented here are 14 T cell receptor beta chains from one specimen sequenced in a study of radiotherapy plus CTLA-4 blockade in lung cancer. Sequencing was performed with immunoSEQ multiplex PCR; in TCRdb, only in-frame clones are kept and a portion is missing. The table includes 85,000 to 120,000 clones, over 65% detected once. This specimen consisted of peripheral blood, obtained from a patient treated with radiotherapy plus ipilimumab. These receptors were taken from a human donor with non-small cell lung cancer that progressed on radiotherapy plus ipilimumab. Some clones in this sample may be carry-over from other donors' samples.

The chain uses TRBV19 and TRBJ2-3; possible D gene TRBD2, 7 bases. There are 14 residues in the CDR3. Germline-derived CDR1 and CDR2 are LNHDA and SQIVND (reference sequence). V was shortened by 7 bases and J by 6 bases, with 17 bases between the two germline ends. The CDR3 DNA follows: TGTGCCAGTACGGCGGGGGCCCCCCGGGATACGCAGTATTTT. Its protein is CASTAGAPRDTQYF.

This chain connects TRBV14 to TRBJ2-1; TRBD2 matches at 8 bases. This CDR3 has 15 amino acids. CDR1 and CDR2 (germline): SGHDN, FVKESK. The V and J ends lost 2 bases and 6 bases, in that order; junction bases with no gene match: 6. CDR3 DNA sequence: TGTGCCAGCAGCCAACCCGGACTAGCCATCAATGAGCAGTTCTTC. This sequence encodes CASSQPGLAINEQFF.

The genes are TRBV28 and TRBJ1-4; D is unclear. The CDR3 is made up of 15 amino acids. CDR1 is MDHEN and CDR2 is SYDVKM in the germline V gene. With 6 bases removed from V and 0 bases from J, the gap between germline ends came to 11 bases. The CDR3 nucleotides read TGTGCCAGCAGCTCTCCCTTAACAACTAATGAAAAACTGTTTTTT. It is translated as CASSSPLTTNEKLFF.

The genes are TRBV6-5 and TRBJ2-5; maybe TRBD2 (7 bases). This CDR3 has 15 amino acids. The germline gives CDR1 MNHEY, CDR2 SVGAGI. V was shortened by 6 bases and J by 2 bases, with 16 bases between the two germline ends. The CDR3 DNA follows: TGTGCCAGCAGCCAAGGGGGGGCCCGACAAGAGACCCAGTACTTC. As protein: CASSQGGARQETQYF.

Details on this clone: Other DNA sequences within the sample encode an identical CDR3. V and J are TRBV11-3 and TRBJ2-1; D ambiguous. This CDR3 contains 16 residues. Trimming shortened V by 0 bases and J by 0 bases, and 9 bases separated the two germline ends. The germline gives CDR1 SGHNT, CDR2 YENEEA. CDR3 protein: CASSLDAESSYNEQFF. CDR3 sequence (DNA): TGTGCCAGCAGCTTAGACGCGGAAAGCTCCTACAATGAGCAGTTCTTC.

The V call is TRBV2, the J call TRBJ2-5, with TRBD1 matching over 10 bases. CDR1 and CDR2 (germline): SNHLY, FYNNEI. With V trimmed by 7 bases and J by 7 bases, 15 bases remained unmatched. The CDR3 extends over 16 amino acids. CDR3 bases: TGTGCCAGCACGAACCGAGTGACCGGGACAGGGGTGACCCAGTACTTC. This encodes CASTNRVTGTGVTQYF.

V usage is TRBV7-2 and J usage is TRBJ2-2; D perhaps matches TRBD1 (6 bases). Germline V gene data show CDR1 as SGHTA and CDR2 as FQGNSA. The V end lost 2 bases, the J end lost 1 base, and 8 bases lay between the germline ends. This CDR3 comprises 15 residues. This CDR3 reads CASSLQGLNTGELFF. CDR3 nucleotides: TGTGCCAGCAGCTTACAGGGGTTGAACACCGGGGAGCTGTTTTTT.

The chain carries TRBV2 and TRBJ1-1, with a tentative D call TRBD1 (5 bases). The length of the CDR3 is 14 residues. The V and J ends lost 3 bases and 1 base respectively, with 9 bases between them. Germline lookup yields CDR1 SNHLY and CDR2 FYNNEI. The DNA of the CDR3 is TGTGCCAGCAGTGAGACAGAACCGAACACTGAAGCTTTCTTT. Translated, it gives CASSETEPNTEAFF. Combining the CDR3 with reference TRBV2 and TRBJ1-1 gives the whole variable domain EPEVTQTPSHQVTQMGQEVILRCVPISNHLYFYWYRQILGQKVEFLVSFYNNEISEKSEIFDDQFSVERPDGSNFTLKIRSTKLEDSAMYFCASSETEPNTEAFFGQGTRLTVV.

The genes are TRBV5-4 and TRBJ1-2; tentatively, D is TRBD1 (5 bases). Looked up from germline, CDR1 is SGHNT and CDR2 is YYREEE (reference sequence). Trimming shortened V by 0 bases and J by 4 bases, and 10 bases separated the two germline ends. The CDR3 sequence is 14 residues long. The CDR3 bases are TGTGCCAGCAGCTTGGCACAGGAGCCCTATGGCTACACCTTC. Protein product: CASSLAQEPYGYTF.

This chain connects TRBV5-8 to TRBJ2-7; D is undetermined. The CDR3 length is 10 residues. Trimming took off 6 bases at V and 1 base at J, with 2 bases between the two ends. The germline V gene has CDR1 SGHTS and CDR2 YDEGEE. The CDR3 DNA is TGTGCCAGCACATCCTACGAGCAGTACTTC. Encoded protein: CASTSYEQYF.

Only one count was recorded for this clone. The chain carries TRBV6-6 and TRBJ1-6; the D is unclear. CDR1 is MNHNY and CDR2 is SVGAGI in the germline V gene (reference sequence). Trimming removed 6 bases at V and 7 bases at J, with 16 bases between. The CDR3 loop spans 15 amino acids. The CDR3 region has the DNA TGTGCCAGCAGATGGGGTTCTCCTAACAATTCACCCCTCCACTTT. It is translated as CASRWGSPNNSPLHF.

The chain combines TRBV29-1 with TRBJ1-1, with TRBD1 identical over 9 bases. Germline CDR1 SQVTM, CDR2 ANQGSEA. Germline trimming cut 4 bases from V and 4 bases from J; bases unmatched to any gene: 4. The CDR3 is 13 residues long. This CDR3 is CSVGGQGSTEAFF. The CDR3 DNA is TGCAGCGTTGGGGGACAGGGAAGCACTGAAGCTTTCTTT.

The chain has TRBV7-5 and TRBJ2-7. TRBV7-5 is given as a pseudogene. CDR3 size: 15 residues. In DNA form, the CDR3 reads TGTGCCAGAAGCCCCCTTACCTCCTCCTCCTACGAGCAGTACTTC. Amino acid sequence: CARSPLTSSSYEQYF.

The rearrangement uses TRBV7-3 and TRBJ2-3; D remains ambiguous. V lost 5 bases and J 3 bases, leaving 15 bases between the germline ends. Germline lookup yields CDR1 SGHTA and CDR2 FQGTGA. The CDR3 length is 15 residues. CDR3 in amino acids: CASSPNSGRTDTQYF. DNA for the CDR3: TGTGCCAGCAGCCCGAATTCAGGTCGTACAGATACGCAGTATTTT.